One and the same sample provided the 9 T cell receptor beta chains below, sequenced in a study of identical twins. TCRdb processed the 5' RACE reads anew with MiXCR; each CDR3 protein has one entry. This table holds approximately 1.8 million distinct CDR3 sequences, about 32% found once. The sequenced sample was cord blood. These receptors came from a newborn girl in good health.

This chain links TRBV28 with TRBJ1-4, with 8 bases lining up with TRBD1. Germline trimming cut 5 bases from V and 7 bases from J; bases unmatched to any gene: 9. CDR1 and CDR2 from the germline V gene are MDHEN and SYDVKM. This CDR3 has 15 residues. CDR3 in amino acids: CASSPWTGNREKLFF. The CDR3 DNA follows: TGTGCCAGCAGTCCCTGGACAGGGAATCGTGAAAAACTGTTTTTT.

The CDR3 coding sequence is TGTGCCAGCGGGCTAGCGGGAGGGTCAAATACGCAGTATTTT. Translation gives CASGLAGGSNTQYF. This chain connects TRBV28 to TRBJ2-3; 12 positions match TRBD2. Per the germline V gene, CDR1 is MDHEN and CDR2 is SYDVKM. With V trimmed by 8 bases and J by 7 bases, 7 bases remained unmatched. This CDR3 is built from 14 residues.

At least ten counts were recorded for this clonotype. The chain uses TRBV20-1 and TRBJ2-4, with D tentatively TRBD1 or TRBD2 (5 bases each). The CDR3 is 17 amino acids. V gave up 0 bases and J gave up 0 bases, with 15 bases separating them. Germline V gene sequence: CDR1 DFQATT, CDR2 SNEGSKA (reference sequence). The CDR3 loop is CSARDRDGYLAKNIQYF. The CDR3 DNA is TGCAGTGCTAGAGATCGGGACGGCTACTTAGCCAAAAACATTCAGTACTTC.

Concerning this clonotype: A read error may account for a junction end that differs from germline. The chain carries TRBV6-5 and TRBJ2-2; TRBD2 matches 8 bases. This CDR3 has 16 residues. CDR1 is MNHEY and CDR2 is SVGAGI in the germline V gene. CDR3 DNA: TGTGCCAGCAGTTACCAGCGGGAGCGGCACACTGGGGAGCTGTTTTTT. Encoded protein: CASSYQRERHTGELFF.

The rearrangement uses TRBV7-2 and TRBJ1-5; 9 positions agree with TRBD1. Trimming cost V 5 bases and J 3 bases; bases outside gene matches: 11. CDR1 SGHTA and CDR2 FQGNSA come from the germline V gene. This CDR3 region has 17 residues. This CDR3 is CASSASGTGYNNQPQHF. The CDR3 DNA is TGTGCCAGCAGCGCCTCCGGGACAGGGTATAACAATCAGCCCCAGCATTTT.

The chain recombines TRBV3-1 with TRBJ1-1; TRBD1 matches 12 bases. The CDR3 runs to 13 residues. The germline gives CDR1 LGHDT, CDR2 YNNKEL (reference sequence). The V segment lost 5 bases and the J segment 10 bases; nucleotides outside the gene matches: 5. CDR3 residues: CASSVRDRGRAFF. CDR3 nucleotide sequence: TGTGCCAGCAGCGTACGGGACAGGGGGCGAGCTTTCTTT. The variable domain in full, completed from reference TRBV3-1 and TRBJ1-1, reads DTAVSQTPKYLVTQMGNDKSIKCEQNLGHDTMYWYKQDSKKFLKIMFSYNNKELIINETVPNRFSPKSPDKAHLNLHINSLELGDSAVYFCASSVRDRGRAFFGQGTRLTVV.

This clonotype was found once. V gene TRBV20-1 combines with J gene TRBJ2-1; TRBD2 matches 8 bases. Germline V gives CDR1 DFQATT, CDR2 SNEGSKA (reference sequence). The CDR3 totals 13 residues. Germline trimming cut 6 bases from V and 6 bases from J; bases unmatched to any gene: 7. The CDR3 bases are TGCAGTGCGGCCCAAAGCGGGAGCAATGAGCAGTTCTTC. This sequence encodes CSAAQSGSNEQFF.

The V and J genes are TRBV12-3 or TRBV12-4 and TRBJ1-3; D is unclear. The CDR3 runs to 20 residues. Trimming left V 2 bases short and J 0 bases short, with 23 bases between. The CDR3 here is CASSLFSRTTSLSSGNTIYF. The CDR3 bases are TGTGCCAGCAGTTTATTCTCACGGACGACCAGCCTGAGCTCTGGAAACACCATATATTTT.

The V and J genes are TRBV12-3 or TRBV12-4 and TRBJ2-3; 11 bases line up with TRBD2. This CDR3 region has 18 residues. V shed 3 bases, J shed 7 bases, and the junction held 15 bases outside the gene matches. In DNA form, the CDR3 reads TGTGCCAGCAGTTTTAGGGGGCTAGCGGGAGGATGGGATAATACGCAGTATTTT. It encodes CASSFRGLAGGWDNTQYF.